Listed below are T cell receptor beta chains from one sample, sequenced in a study of CD8+ T cells in alopecia areata. Data came from immunoSEQ multiplex PCR; TCRdb stores just in-frame clones and leaves some out. The data contain 180,000 or so clones, 45% to 60% of them singletons. This specimen consisted of CD8+ T cells sorted from blood, obtained at roughly week 53, from a patient treated with tofacitinib. The receptors were sampled from a human donor with alopecia areata. The CDR3 runs from the conserved cysteine through the conserved F or W. The order of the fields is CDR3 protein, CDR3 DNA, clone size, V gene, J gene, D gene. D genes are given only for firm matches. Expanded clones are given a class, and other clones once, few, many or no size at all.

CDR3 protein: CASSGEDWGETQYF; CDR3 DNA: TGTGCCAGCAGCGGGGAGGATTGGGGCGAGACCCAGTACTTC; clone size: -; V gene: TRBV5-6; J gene: TRBJ2-5; D gene: -
CDR3 protein: CASSQTGTGFYEQYF; CDR3 DNA: TGCGCCAGCAGCCAGACCGGGACAGGGTTTTACGAGCAGTACTTC; clone size: -; V gene: TRBV4-1; J gene: TRBJ2-7; D gene: TRBD1
CDR3 protein: CASSSGSWVYNEQFF; CDR3 DNA: TGCGCCAGCAGCTCGGGTAGTTGGGTATACAATGAGCAGTTCTTC; clone size: once; V gene: TRBV5-1; J gene: TRBJ2-1; D gene: -
CDR3 protein: CASSLGGLSSYNEQFF; CDR3 DNA: TGCGCCAGCAGCTTGGGGGGACTAAGCTCCTACAATGAGCAGTTCTTC; clone size: few; V gene: TRBV5-1; J gene: TRBJ2-1; D gene: TRBD2
CDR3 protein: CASTSSVFSGANVLTF; CDR3 DNA: TGTGCCAGCACCTCCTCTGTGTTCTCGGGGGCCAACGTCCTGACTTTC; clone size: few; V gene: TRBV21-1; J gene: TRBJ2-6; D gene: -
CDR3 protein: CASSLAPNEAFF; CDR3 DNA: TGTGCCAGCAGCTTAGCGCCCAATGAAGCTTTCTTT; clone size: -; V gene: TRBV7-9; J gene: TRBJ1-1; D gene: -
CDR3 protein: CASSPGLSYEQYF; CDR3 DNA: TGCGCCAGCAGCCCTGGCCTCTCCTACGAGCAGTACTTC; clone size: -; V gene: TRBV4-3; J gene: TRBJ2-7; D gene: -
CDR3 protein: CASSQGLGYEQYF; CDR3 DNA: TGTGCCAGCAGCCAAGGTTTGGGATACGAGCAGTACTTC; clone size: -; V gene: TRBV4-2; J gene: TRBJ2-7; D gene: -
CDR3 protein: CASSQDSGRYDTEAFF; CDR3 DNA: TGCGCCAGCAGCCAAGATTCAGGGAGGTATGACACTGAAGCTTTCTTT; clone size: once; V gene: TRBV4-3; J gene: TRBJ1-1; D gene: -
CDR3 protein: CSAPLWDEQFF; CDR3 DNA: TGCAGTGCTCCCCTATGGGATGAGCAGTTCTTC; clone size: -; V gene: TRBV20-1; J gene: TRBJ2-1; D gene: -
CDR3 protein: CASSLTGLHEQFF; CDR3 DNA: TGTGCCAGCAGCTTGACAGGTTTACATGAGCAGTTCTTC; clone size: few; V gene: TRBV5-6; J gene: TRBJ2-1; D gene: -
CDR3 protein: CSVRRQGADYEQYF; CDR3 DNA: TGCAGCGTAAGACGACAGGGGGCGGACTACGAGCAGTACTTC; clone size: -; V gene: TRBV29-1; J gene: TRBJ2-7; D gene: TRBD1
CDR3 protein: CASSPGQANSPLHF; CDR3 DNA: TGTGCCAGCAGTCCGGGACAGGCTAATTCACCCCTCCACTTT; clone size: few; V gene: TRBV27; J gene: TRBJ1-6; D gene: TRBD1
CDR3 protein: CASSIRDGGTEAFF; CDR3 DNA: TGTGCCAGTAGTATACGGGACGGCGGCACTGAAGCTTTCTTT; clone size: few; V gene: TRBV19; J gene: TRBJ1-1; D gene: -
CDR3 protein: CAFRQGTMNTEAFF; CDR3 DNA: TGTGCCTTCCGACAGGGGACAATGAACACTGAAGCTTTCTTT; clone size: -; V gene: TRBV30; J gene: TRBJ1-1; D gene: TRBD1
CDR3 protein: CASSPVVLGLTDTQYF; CDR3 DNA: TGCGCCAGCAGCCCGGTCGTCTTGGGACTCACAGATACGCAGTATTTT; clone size: -; V gene: TRBV5-1; J gene: TRBJ2-3; D gene: -
CDR3 protein: CASSLNSYEQYF; CDR3 DNA: TGTGCCAGCAGCCTGAACTCCTACGAGCAGTACTTC; clone size: few; V gene: TRBV13; J gene: TRBJ2-7; D gene: -
CDR3 protein: CASSPKGETQYF; CDR3 DNA: TGTGCCAGCTCACCAAAGGGGGAGACCCAGTACTTC; clone size: -; V gene: TRBV18; J gene: TRBJ2-5; D gene: -
CDR3 protein: CASTHMGQNYEQYF; CDR3 DNA: TGTGCCAGCACCCATATGGGACAGAACTACGAGCAGTACTTC; clone size: once; V gene: TRBV5-4; J gene: TRBJ2-7; D gene: TRBD1
CDR3 protein: CASSLAGRTLGETQYF; CDR3 DNA: TGCGCCAGCAGCTTGGCCGGGAGGACATTGGGGGAGACCCAGTACTTC; clone size: -; V gene: TRBV5-1; J gene: TRBJ2-5; D gene: TRBD2
CDR3 protein: CASTERENYGYTF; CDR3 DNA: TGTGCCAGTACCGAAAGGGAGAACTATGGCTACACCTTC; clone size: few; V gene: TRBV19; J gene: TRBJ1-2; D gene: -
CDR3 protein: CASSDTSGVNEQFF; CDR3 DNA: TGTGCCAGCAGCGATACTAGCGGGGTTAATGAGCAGTTCTTC; clone size: -; V gene: TRBV9; J gene: TRBJ2-1; D gene: TRBD2
CDR3 protein: CASSFGGANYGYTF; CDR3 DNA: TGTGCCAGCAGTTTCGGCGGAGCTAACTATGGCTACACCTTC; clone size: -; V gene: TRBV27; J gene: TRBJ1-2; D gene: -
CDR3 protein: CANFTGGVNQPQHF; CDR3 DNA: TGTGCCAACTTTACAGGGGGCGTAAATCAGCCCCAGCATTTT; clone size: -; V gene: TRBV14; J gene: TRBJ1-5; D gene: TRBD1
CDR3 protein: CASSSQSWAQYF; CDR3 DNA: TGTGCCAGCAGCTCCCAGTCGTGGGCCCAGTACTTC; clone size: -; V gene: TRBV11-2; J gene: TRBJ2-5; D gene: -
CDR3 protein: CASSFRSPGNTIYF; CDR3 DNA: TGTGCCAGCAGTTTCAGGTCTCCTGGAAACACCATATATTTT; clone size: -; V gene: TRBV27; J gene: TRBJ1-3; D gene: -
CDR3 protein: CASSTGQGILDEQFF; CDR3 DNA: TGTGCCAGCAGCACCGGACAGGGAATCCTGGATGAGCAGTTCTTC; clone size: -; V gene: TRBV7-9; J gene: TRBJ2-1; D gene: TRBD1
CDR3 protein: CASSVGDYSNQPQHF; CDR3 DNA: TGTGCCAGCAGTGTGGGGGACTATAGCAATCAGCCCCAGCATTTT; clone size: -; V gene: TRBV2; J gene: TRBJ1-5; D gene: -
CDR3 protein: CASSLGDSGELFF; CDR3 DNA: TGTGCCAGCAGTTTGGGGGATTCCGGGGAGCTGTTTTTT; clone size: -; V gene: TRBV25-1; J gene: TRBJ2-2; D gene: -
CDR3 protein: CAWSIGRELFF; CDR3 DNA: TGTGCCTGGTCGATCGGCCGGGAGCTGTTTTTT; clone size: -; V gene: TRBV30; J gene: TRBJ2-2; D gene: -
CDR3 protein: CASSPGTGWQTYNEQFF; CDR3 DNA: TGCGCCAGCAGCCCCGGTACGGGGTGGCAGACCTACAATGAGCAGTTCTTC; clone size: -; V gene: TRBV5-1; J gene: TRBJ2-1; D gene: -
CDR3 protein: CASSLDGNNQPQHF; CDR3 DNA: TGTGCCAGCAGCTTAGATGGTAATAATCAGCCCCAGCATTTT; clone size: -; V gene: TRBV7-8; J gene: TRBJ1-5; D gene: -
CDR3 protein: CASSQDWPSGSPGQYF; CDR3 DNA: TGCGCCAGCAGCCAAGATTGGCCCTCCGGCAGTCCCGGGCAGTACTTC; clone size: -; V gene: TRBV4-3; J gene: TRBJ2-7; D gene: -
CDR3 protein: CSVVGALSSGANVLTF; CDR3 DNA: TGCAGCGTTGTCGGGGCCTTAAGCTCTGGGGCCAACGTCCTGACTTTC; clone size: few; V gene: TRBV29-1; J gene: TRBJ2-6; D gene: -
CDR3 protein: CASSPPAGGYEQYF; CDR3 DNA: TGTGCCAGCTCACCACCTGCCGGGGGCTACGAGCAGTACTTC; clone size: few; V gene: TRBV18; J gene: TRBJ2-7; D gene: -
CDR3 protein: CAWSVGGARTFF; CDR3 DNA: TGTGCCTGGAGTGTTGGGGGGGCGAGGACTTTCTTT; clone size: -; V gene: TRBV30; J gene: TRBJ1-1; D gene: -
CDR3 protein: CASSPSGGARGYTF; CDR3 DNA: TGCGCCAGCAGCCCCAGCGGAGGGGCGCGAGGCTACACCTTC; clone size: -; V gene: TRBV4-1; J gene: TRBJ1-2; D gene: -
CDR3 protein: CASSQVWGSTDTQYF; CDR3 DNA: TGCGCCAGCAGCCAAGTTTGGGGGAGCACAGATACGCAGTATTTT; clone size: once; V gene: TRBV4-3; J gene: TRBJ2-3; D gene: -
CDR3 protein: CSVEGDTEAFF; CDR3 DNA: TGCAGCGTTGAGGGGGATACTGAAGCTTTCTTT; clone size: few; V gene: TRBV29-1; J gene: TRBJ1-1; D gene: -
CDR3 protein: CAGSSRRGNGDTQYF; CDR3 DNA: TGTGCCGGGTCCTCAAGGAGGGGTAATGGAGATACGCAGTATTTT; clone size: -; V gene: TRBV2; J gene: TRBJ2-3; D gene: -
CDR3 protein: CASSSPPGGQETQYF; CDR3 DNA: TGTGCCAGCAGTTCTCCCCCGGGGGGACAAGAGACCCAGTACTTC; clone size: -; V gene: TRBV27; J gene: TRBJ2-5; D gene: TRBD2
CDR3 protein: CASSLGPGQGINEQYF; CDR3 DNA: TGTGCCAGCAGCTTGGGACCGGGACAGGGGATCAACGAGCAGTACTTC; clone size: -; V gene: TRBV11-2; J gene: TRBJ2-7; D gene: TRBD1
CDR3 protein: CASSFLEQFF; CDR3 DNA: TGTGCCAGCAGCTTTCTTGAGCAGTTCTTC; clone size: -; V gene: TRBV7-9; J gene: TRBJ2-1; D gene: -
CDR3 protein: CASSPSGARAETQYF; CDR3 DNA: TGTGCCAGCAGCCCCTCAGGGGCCAGGGCAGAGACCCAGTACTTC; clone size: -; V gene: TRBV7-9; J gene: TRBJ2-5; D gene: -
CDR3 protein: CSVEYTGGYTGELFF; CDR3 DNA: TGCAGCGTTGAATATACAGGGGGCTACACCGGGGAGCTGTTTTTT; clone size: few; V gene: TRBV29-1; J gene: TRBJ2-2; D gene: TRBD1
CDR3 protein: CASGLPTATEAFF; CDR3 DNA: TGTGCTAGTGGTTTGCCGACAGCTACTGAAGCTTTCTTT; clone size: few; V gene: TRBV12-5; J gene: TRBJ1-1; D gene: -
CDR3 protein: CASTSGLTGNTIYF; CDR3 DNA: TGTGCCAGTACCTCGGGACTGACTGGAAACACCATATATTTT; clone size: -; V gene: TRBV19; J gene: TRBJ1-3; D gene: -
CDR3 protein: CSVVGLAGDLNTGELFF; CDR3 DNA: TGCAGCGTTGTGGGACTAGCGGGGGATTTGAACACCGGGGAGCTGTTTTTT; clone size: -; V gene: TRBV29-1; J gene: TRBJ2-2; D gene: TRBD2
CDR3 protein: CASSLASNQPQHF; CDR3 DNA: TGCGCCAGCAGCCTGGCAAGCAATCAGCCCCAGCATTTT; clone size: -; V gene: TRBV4-3; J gene: TRBJ1-5; D gene: -
CDR3 protein: CAWIDRGGAGELFF; CDR3 DNA: TGTGCCTGGATTGACAGAGGGGGCGCCGGGGAGCTGTTTTTT; clone size: -; V gene: TRBV30; J gene: TRBJ2-2; D gene: TRBD1
CDR3 protein: CAISEGGVTDTQYF; CDR3 DNA: TGTGCCATCAGTGAGGGAGGGGTCACAGATACGCAGTATTTT; clone size: few; V gene: TRBV10-3; J gene: TRBJ2-3; D gene: -